This T cell receptor beta chain was retrieved from a study of blood T cell repertoires in COVID-19. Study at large: Samples representing acute and convalescent COVID-19 were sourced from the United States, Italy and Spain. T cells, B-cell-depleted T cells, or PBMCs provided the cDNA or gDNA that served as material.

Germline CDR1 reads SEHNR; CDR2 reads FQNEAQ (reference sequence). The CDR3 is 14 amino acids. Trimming removed 1 base at V and 0 bases at J, with 6 bases between. Original processing notes: Estimates of nucleated cell counts were drawn from the amplification of reference gene primers. Using immunoSEQ multiplex PCR, the repertoire was profiled, and TCRdb retains in-frame clones only, with some absent. V and J calls and clone size come straight from that table; D and trimming were deduced from the DNA. There are about 92,000 clones in the sample; 80% occur only once, and 10% lies in the top ten. The genes are TRBV7-9 and TRBJ2-5; D is undetermined. This receptor was identified in a woman in her 70s with acute or convalescent COVID-19. The sequencing input was peripheral blood. The CDR3 sequence: CASSLVPDQETQYF. CDR3 nucleotides: TGTGCCAGCAGCTTAGTTCCAGACCAAGAGACCCAGTACTTC. Variable domain in full (rest from reference TRBV7-9 and TRBJ2-5): DTGVSQNPRHKITKRGQNVTFRCDPISEHNRLYWYRQTLGQGPEFLTYFQNEAQLEKSRLLSDRFSAERPKGSFSTLEIQRTEQGDSAMYLCASSLVPDQETQYFGPGTRLLVL.